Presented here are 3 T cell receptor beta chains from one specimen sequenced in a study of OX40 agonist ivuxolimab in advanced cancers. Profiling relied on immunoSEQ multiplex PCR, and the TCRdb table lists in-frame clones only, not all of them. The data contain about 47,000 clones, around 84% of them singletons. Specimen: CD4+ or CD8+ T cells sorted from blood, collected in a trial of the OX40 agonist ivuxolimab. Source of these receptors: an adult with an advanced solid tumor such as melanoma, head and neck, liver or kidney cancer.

The CDR3 reads CASSCHSGSLQPQHF. CDR3 DNA: TGTGCCAGCAGCTGCCACTCCGGCTCACTCCAGCCCCAGCATTTT. This sequence joins TRBV5-7 and TRBJ1-5; D not certain. TRBV5-7 belongs to the ORF category, with a function that is uncertain. The length of the CDR3 is 15 residues. Trimming shortened V by 3 bases and J by 7 bases, and 17 bases separated the two germline ends.

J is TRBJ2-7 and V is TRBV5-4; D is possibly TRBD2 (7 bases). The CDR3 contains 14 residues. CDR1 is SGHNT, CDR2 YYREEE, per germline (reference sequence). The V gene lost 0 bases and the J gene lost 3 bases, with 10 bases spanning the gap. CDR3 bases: TGTGCCAGCAGCTTGGAGGGGGGGTACTACGAGCAGTACTTC. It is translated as CASSLEGGYYEQYF. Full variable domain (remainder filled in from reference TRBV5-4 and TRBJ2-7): ETGVTQSPTHLIKTRGQQVTLRCSSQSGHNTVSWYQQALGQGPQFIFQYYREEENGRGNFPPRFSGLQFPNYSSELNVNALELDDSALYLCASSLEGGYYEQYFGPGTRLTVT.

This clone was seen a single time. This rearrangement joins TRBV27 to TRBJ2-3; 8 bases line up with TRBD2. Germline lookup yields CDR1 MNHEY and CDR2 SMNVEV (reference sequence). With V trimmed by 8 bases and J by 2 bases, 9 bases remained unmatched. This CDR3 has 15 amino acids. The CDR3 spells CASRLAGGSTDTQYF. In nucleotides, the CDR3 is TGTGCCAGCCGACTGGCGGGAGGCTCCACAGATACGCAGTATTTT.